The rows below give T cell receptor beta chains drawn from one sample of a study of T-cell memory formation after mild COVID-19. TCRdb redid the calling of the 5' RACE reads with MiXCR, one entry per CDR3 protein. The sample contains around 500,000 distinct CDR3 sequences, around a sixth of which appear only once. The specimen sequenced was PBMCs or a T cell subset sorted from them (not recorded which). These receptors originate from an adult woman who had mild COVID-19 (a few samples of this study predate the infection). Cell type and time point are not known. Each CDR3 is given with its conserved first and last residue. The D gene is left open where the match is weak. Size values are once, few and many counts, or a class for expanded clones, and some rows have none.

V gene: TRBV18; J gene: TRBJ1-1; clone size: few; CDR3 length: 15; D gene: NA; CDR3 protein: CASSPQQGGDTEAFF; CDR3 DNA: TGTGCCAGCTCACCCCAACAAGGGGGGGACACTGAAGCTTTCTTT
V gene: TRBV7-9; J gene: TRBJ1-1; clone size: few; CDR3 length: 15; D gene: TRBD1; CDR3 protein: CASSLEGVTGTEAFF; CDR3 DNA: TGTGCCAGCAGCTTAGAAGGCGTGACAGGGACTGAAGCTTTCTTT
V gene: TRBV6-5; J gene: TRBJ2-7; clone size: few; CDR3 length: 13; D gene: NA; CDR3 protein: CASSGGLTYEQYF; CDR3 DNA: TGTGCCAGCAGTGGCGGGTTAACCTACGAGCAGTACTTC
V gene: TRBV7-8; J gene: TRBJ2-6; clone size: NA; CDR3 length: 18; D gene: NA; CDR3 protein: CASRSKGREGAGANVLTF; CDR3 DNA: TGTGCCAGCCGATCCAAGGGCAGGGAAGGGGCTGGGGCCAACGTCCTGACTTTC
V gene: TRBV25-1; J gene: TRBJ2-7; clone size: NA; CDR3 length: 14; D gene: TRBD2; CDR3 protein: CASSEYREGYEQYF; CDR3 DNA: TGTGCCAGCAGTGAATATAGGGAGGGGTACGAGCAGTACTTC
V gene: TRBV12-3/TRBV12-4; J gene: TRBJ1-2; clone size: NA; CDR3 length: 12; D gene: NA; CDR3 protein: CASSLKGAGYTF; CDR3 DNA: TGTGCCAGCAGTTTGAAAGGGGCTGGCTACACCTTC
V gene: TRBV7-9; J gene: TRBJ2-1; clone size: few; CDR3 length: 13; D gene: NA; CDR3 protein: CASSLVNLNEQFF; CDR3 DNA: TGTGCCAGCAGCTTAGTTAATCTCAATGAGCAGTTCTTC
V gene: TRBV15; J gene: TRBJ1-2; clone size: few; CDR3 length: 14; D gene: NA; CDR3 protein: CATSRGQTLYGYTF; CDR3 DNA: TGTGCCACCAGCAGAGGACAGACCCTCTATGGCTACACCTTC
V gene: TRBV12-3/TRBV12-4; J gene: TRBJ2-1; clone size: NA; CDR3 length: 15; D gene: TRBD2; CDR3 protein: CASRWTSGENNEQFF; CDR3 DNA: TGTGCCAGCAGGTGGACTAGCGGAGAGAACAATGAGCAGTTCTTC
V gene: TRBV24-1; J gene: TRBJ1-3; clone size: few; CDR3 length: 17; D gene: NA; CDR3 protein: CATSDSRKALAGNTIYF; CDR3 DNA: TGTGCCACCAGTGATTCCCGGAAGGCCCTGGCTGGAAACACCATATATTTT
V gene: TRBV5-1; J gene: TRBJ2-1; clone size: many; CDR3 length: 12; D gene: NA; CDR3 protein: CASSFRGREQFF; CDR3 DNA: TGCGCCAGCAGCTTCAGGGGCAGGGAGCAGTTCTTC
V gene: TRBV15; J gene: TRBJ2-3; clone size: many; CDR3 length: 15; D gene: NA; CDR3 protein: CATSRGSGATDTQYF; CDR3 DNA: TGTGCCACCAGCAGAGGGTCGGGAGCAACAGATACGCAGTATTTT
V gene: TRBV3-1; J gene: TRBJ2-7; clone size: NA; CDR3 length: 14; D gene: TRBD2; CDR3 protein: CASSRVVSGDEQYF; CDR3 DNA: TGTGCCAGCAGCCGGGTTGTAAGCGGGGACGAGCAGTACTTC
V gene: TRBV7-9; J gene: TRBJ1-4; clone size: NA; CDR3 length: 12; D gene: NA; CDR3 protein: CASSPGQGKLFF; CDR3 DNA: TGTGCCAGCAGCCCAGGGCAGGGGAAACTGTTTTTT
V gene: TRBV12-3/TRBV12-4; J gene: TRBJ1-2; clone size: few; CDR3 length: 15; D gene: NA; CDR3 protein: CASRPGHGIDYGYTF; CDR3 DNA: TGTGCCAGCAGGCCGGGACACGGGATCGACTATGGCTACACCTTC
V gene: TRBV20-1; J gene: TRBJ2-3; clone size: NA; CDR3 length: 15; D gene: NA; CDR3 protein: CSAREQGWSTDTQYF; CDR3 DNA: TGCAGTGCTAGAGAACAGGGATGGAGCACAGATACGCAGTATTTT
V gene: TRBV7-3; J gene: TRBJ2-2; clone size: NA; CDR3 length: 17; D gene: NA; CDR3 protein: CASSLIAPGRNTGELFF; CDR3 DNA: TGTGCCAGCAGCTTAATCGCACCGGGCCGCAACACCGGGGAGCTGTTTTTT
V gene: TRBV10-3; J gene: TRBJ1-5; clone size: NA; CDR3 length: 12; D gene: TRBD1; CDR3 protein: CAIGQGMRPQHF; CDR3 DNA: TGTGCCATCGGACAGGGCATGCGGCCCCAGCATTTT
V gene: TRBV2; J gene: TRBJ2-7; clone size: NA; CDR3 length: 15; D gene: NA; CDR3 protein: CASSAVRGSPYEQYF; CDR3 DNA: TGTGCCAGCAGTGCGGTGAGAGGGTCGCCCTACGAGCAGTACTTC
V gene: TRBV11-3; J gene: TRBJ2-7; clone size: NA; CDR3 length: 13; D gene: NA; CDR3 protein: CASSSQTGGEQYF; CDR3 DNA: TGTGCCAGCAGCTCACAGACTGGGGGAGAGCAGTACTTC